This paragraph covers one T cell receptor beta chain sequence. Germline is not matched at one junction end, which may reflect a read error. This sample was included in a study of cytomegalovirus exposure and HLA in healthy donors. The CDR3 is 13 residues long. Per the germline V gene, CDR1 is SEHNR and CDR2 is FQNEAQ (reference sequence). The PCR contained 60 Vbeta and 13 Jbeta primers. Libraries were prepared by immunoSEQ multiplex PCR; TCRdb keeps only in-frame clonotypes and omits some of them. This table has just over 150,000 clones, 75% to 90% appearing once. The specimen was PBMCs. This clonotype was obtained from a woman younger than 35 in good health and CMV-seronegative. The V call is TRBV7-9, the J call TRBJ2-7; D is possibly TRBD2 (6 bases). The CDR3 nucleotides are TGTTCCAGCAGCTCAGGATTACACGGGGGGCAGTACTTC. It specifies CSSSSGLHGGQYF.